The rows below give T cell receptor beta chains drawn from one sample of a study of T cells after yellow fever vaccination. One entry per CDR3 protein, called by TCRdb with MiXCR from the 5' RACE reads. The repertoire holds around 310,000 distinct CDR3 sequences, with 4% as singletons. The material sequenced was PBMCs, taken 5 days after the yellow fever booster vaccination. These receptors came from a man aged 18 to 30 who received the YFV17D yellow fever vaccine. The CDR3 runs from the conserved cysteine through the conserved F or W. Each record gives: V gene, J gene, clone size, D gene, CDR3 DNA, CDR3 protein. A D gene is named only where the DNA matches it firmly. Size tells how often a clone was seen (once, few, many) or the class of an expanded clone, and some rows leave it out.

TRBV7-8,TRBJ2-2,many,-,TGTGCCAGCTCCCCCCGTTTGGGCGGGACCGGGGAGCTGTTTTTT,CASSPRLGGTGELFF
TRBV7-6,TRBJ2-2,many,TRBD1,TGTGCCAGCAGCTTAATGGAAGGGGGCCCCGGGGAGCTGTTTTTT,CASSLMEGGPGELFF
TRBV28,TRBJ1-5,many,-,TGTGCCAGTAGGACTACTAGCAATCAGCCCCAGCATTTT,CASRTTSNQPQHF
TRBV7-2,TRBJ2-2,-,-,TGTGCCAGCAGGCCCGACTCACTCACCGGGGAGCTGTTTTTT,CASRPDSLTGELFF
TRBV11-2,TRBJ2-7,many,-,TGTGCCAGCAGCTACAATCTTGATTTCTCCTACGAGCAGTACTTC,CASSYNLDFSYEQYF
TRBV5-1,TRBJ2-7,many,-,TGCGCCAGCAGCTTAAACTTTGGCAGGGACTACGAGCAGTACTTC,CASSLNFGRDYEQYF
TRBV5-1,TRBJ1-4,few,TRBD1,TGCGCCAGCAGCAAGAACACCGGGACAGGGAATGAAAAACTGTTTTTT,CASSKNTGTGNEKLFF
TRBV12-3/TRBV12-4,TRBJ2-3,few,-,TGTGCCAGCAGGAAGAGAGATACGCAGTATTTT,CASRKRDTQYF
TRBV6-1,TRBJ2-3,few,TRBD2,TGTGCCAGCAGTGAACCCCTAGCGGGGGGCATAAATACGCAGTATTTT,CASSEPLAGGINTQYF
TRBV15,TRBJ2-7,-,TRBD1,TGTGCCACCAGCAGAGGCCCGGGACAGGGGGCTAAGGAGCAGTACTTC,CATSRGPGQGAKEQYF
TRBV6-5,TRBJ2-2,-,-,TGTGCCAGCAGTTGGGGGGGGCTCACCGGGGAGCTGTTTTTT,CASSWGGLTGELFF
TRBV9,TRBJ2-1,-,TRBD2,TGTGCCAGCAGCGAACCCGGGACTAGCGGGGGCCCCTACAATGAGCAGTTCTTC,CASSEPGTSGGPYNEQFF
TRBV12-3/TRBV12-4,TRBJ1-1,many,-,TGTGCCAGCAGTTTTGCCGGCAGCGCTGAAGCTTTCTTT,CASSFAGSAEAFF
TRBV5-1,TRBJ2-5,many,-,TGCGCCAGCAGCTTGGAAATAGGATACCAAGAGACCCAGTACTTC,CASSLEIGYQETQYF
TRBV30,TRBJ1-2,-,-,TGTGCCTGGCGTGTTGTGGGACGTCCGAGCTACACCTTC,CAWRVVGRPSYTF
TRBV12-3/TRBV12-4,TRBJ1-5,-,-,TGTGCCAGCAGTTTACGGGCGCAGGGTCGGCAGCCCCAGCATTTT,CASSLRAQGRQPQHF
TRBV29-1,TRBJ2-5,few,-,TGCAGCCTTGTCGGACTGGACCAAGAGACCCAGTACTTC,CSLVGLDQETQYF
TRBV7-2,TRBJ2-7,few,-,TGTGCCAGCAGCTCCTATAGAAGGTACGAGCAGTACTTC,CASSSYRRYEQYF
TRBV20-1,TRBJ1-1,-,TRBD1,TGCAGTGCTAGAACCTGGGGGACAGGCCGTACGGGGACTGAAGCTTTCTTT,CSARTWGTGRTGTEAFF
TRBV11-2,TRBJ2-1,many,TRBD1,TGTGCCAGCAGCTTAGACTGGACAGGGGCCTACAATGAGCAGTTCTTC,CASSLDWTGAYNEQFF
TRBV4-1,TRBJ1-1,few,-,TGCGCCAGCAGCCGAGATTCGAGGTCTGGCACTGAAGCTTTCTTT,CASSRDSRSGTEAFF
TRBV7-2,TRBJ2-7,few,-,TGTGCCAGCAGCTTAGGGATTGGGGATATCTACGAGCAGTACTTC,CASSLGIGDIYEQYF
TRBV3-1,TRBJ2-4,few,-,TGTGCCAGCAGCCAAGAAAGGGGACGTATCGAAAACATTCAGTACTTC,CASSQERGRIENIQYF
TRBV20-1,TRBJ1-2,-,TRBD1,TGCAGTGCTAGAGATCCCCGGACAGGAGCTAACTATGGCTACACCTTC,CSARDPRTGANYGYTF
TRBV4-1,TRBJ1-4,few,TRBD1,TGCGCCAGCAACTTCCGGGACAGGGGAACTAATGAAAAACTGTTTTTT,CASNFRDRGTNEKLFF
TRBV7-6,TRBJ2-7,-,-,TGTGCCAGCAGCCCTAGTGGAGATACCTACGAGCAGTACTTC,CASSPSGDTYEQYF
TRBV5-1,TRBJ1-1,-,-,TGCGCCAGCAGCTTGCAGGGCGTCGGGGATACTGAAGCTTTCTTT,CASSLQGVGDTEAFF
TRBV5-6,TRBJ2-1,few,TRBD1,TGTGCCAGCAGCTTGGCCGGACAGGGGGCAGACAATGAGCAGTTCTTC,CASSLAGQGADNEQFF
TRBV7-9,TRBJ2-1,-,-,TGTGCCAGCAGCTTAGTCCCCAGCCAGCAGTTCTTC,CASSLVPSQQFF
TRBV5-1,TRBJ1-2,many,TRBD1,TGCGCCAGCAGCGGACAGGGGGCGTCGGATGGCTACACCTTC,CASSGQGASDGYTF
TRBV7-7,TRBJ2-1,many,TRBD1,TGTGCTAGCAGCCCCTGGACAGGGGCGAATGAGCAGTTCTTC,CASSPWTGANEQFF
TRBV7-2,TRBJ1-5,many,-,TGTGCCAGCACGCGGGGGCGGAATCAGCCCCAGCATTTT,CASTRGRNQPQHF
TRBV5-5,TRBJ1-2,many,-,TGTGCCAGCAGCTTAGAACGGGGGGCCAACTATGGCTACACCTTC,CASSLERGANYGYTF
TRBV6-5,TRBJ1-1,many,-,TGTGCCAGCAGTTACTCCCAGGGGACTGAAGCTTTCTTT,CASSYSQGTEAFF
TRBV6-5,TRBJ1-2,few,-,TGTGCCAGCAGTTACGACGATCGGTCGATGAATGGCTACACCTTC,CASSYDDRSMNGYTF
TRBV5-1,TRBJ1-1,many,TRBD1,TGCGCCAGCAGTTGGTCAGGGGGTACGACTGAAGCTTTCTTT,CASSWSGGTTEAFF
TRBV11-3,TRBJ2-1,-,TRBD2,TGTGCCAGCAGCAGTAGCGGGGGTAGGTACAATGAGCAGTTCTTC,CASSSSGGRYNEQFF
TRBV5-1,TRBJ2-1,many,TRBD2,TGCGCCAGCACCCCCAGAGGGCTAGCGGGGTCCTTTAGCTCCTACAATGAGCAGTTCTTC,CASTPRGLAGSFSSYNEQFF
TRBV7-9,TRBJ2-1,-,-,TGTGCCAGCAGCATATCAGGGCTTGAATGGGGGCAGTTCTTC,CASSISGLEWGQFF
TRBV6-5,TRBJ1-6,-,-,TGTGCCAGCGGGTTAGTGTCGGGGTTAGATTCACCCCTCCACTTT,CASGLVSGLDSPLHF
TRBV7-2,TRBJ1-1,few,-,TGTGCCAGCAGAGATGATTGGACTGAAGCTTTCTTT,CASRDDWTEAFF
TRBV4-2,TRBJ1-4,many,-,TGTGCCAGCAGCCATCCCGACAGGCCTAATGAAAAACTGTTTTTT,CASSHPDRPNEKLFF
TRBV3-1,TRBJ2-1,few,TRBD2,TGTGCCAGCAGCCTAGCGGGGGGGAGTGAGCAGTTCTTC,CASSLAGGSEQFF
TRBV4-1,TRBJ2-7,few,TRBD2,TGCGCCAGCAGCCAAGTTTTGGGGGGGGCCTACGAGCAGTACTTC,CASSQVLGGAYEQYF
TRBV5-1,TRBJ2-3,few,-,TGCGCCAGCAGCTTAGGGTATAGGGGCACAGATACGCAGTATTTT,CASSLGYRGTDTQYF
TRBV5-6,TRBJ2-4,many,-,TGTGCCAGCAGCCCATGGGGGGTTACAAACATTCAGTACTTC,CASSPWGVTNIQYF
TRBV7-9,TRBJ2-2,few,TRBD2,TGTGCCAGCAGCTCCCCTTTGGGGACTAGCGGGGGAGACACCGGGGAGCTGTTTTTT,CASSSPLGTSGGDTGELFF
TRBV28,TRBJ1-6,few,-,TGTGCCAGCAGTTTGATCACAAATTCACCCCTCCACTTT,CASSLITNSPLHF
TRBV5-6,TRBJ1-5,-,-,TGTGCCAGCTCGTGGAGTTTTTGGAATCAGCCCCAGCATTTT,CASSWSFWNQPQHF
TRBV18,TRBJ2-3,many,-,TGTGCCAGCTCACCCGGGGGACCCACAGATACGCAGTATTTT,CASSPGGPTDTQYF
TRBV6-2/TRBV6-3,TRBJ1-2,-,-,TGTGCCAGCAGTCTCCTAGGGCCAGGCGAAGGGAACTATGGCTACACCTTC,CASSLLGPGEGNYGYTF
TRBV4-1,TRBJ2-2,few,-,TGCGCCAGCAGCCAAAGAGGGGCCCCGAACACCGGGGAGCTGTTTTTT,CASSQRGAPNTGELFF
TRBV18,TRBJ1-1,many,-,TGTGCCAGCTCACCGAAACAGGGTAAAGCTTTCTTT,CASSPKQGKAFF
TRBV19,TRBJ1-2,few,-,TGTGCCAGTAGTACTGCTGGACTGATCTATGGCTACACCTTC,CASSTAGLIYGYTF
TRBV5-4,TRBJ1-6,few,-,TGTGCCAGCAGCCTGGGGCAGGCGGGTTCACCCCTCCACTTT,CASSLGQAGSPLHF